The 3 T cell receptor beta chains listed next were all sequenced from one sample in a study of Graves' ophthalmopathy and Graves' hyperthyroidism. Researchers took RNA transcripts and amplified TCR beta CDR3 regions from them. Amplification began with first-round RT-PCR using HTBI primers, then second-round multiplex PCR was performed. TCRdb reprocessed the multiplex PCR reads with MiXCR, giving one entry per CDR3 protein. The sample lists about 500,000 distinct CDR3 sequences, approximately 15% seen once, with 8% to 10% in the top ten. Sample: blood. The receptors here all came from a woman in her 30s with Graves' ophthalmopathy.

The CDR3 protein is CASSHEGTSGYEQYF. In DNA, the CDR3 is TGCGCCAGCAGCCACGAGGGGACTAGCGGCTACGAGCAGTACTTC. This rearrangement joins TRBV10-2 to TRBJ2-7; 11 positions agree with TRBD2. In germline, CDR1 is WSHSY, CDR2 SAAADI. The CDR3 length is 15 residues. Trimming took 6 bases from V and 3 from J; bases not matched to a gene: 7.

This clonotype was picked up many times. This chain joins TRBV27 and TRBJ2-2, with D possibly being TRBD2 (6 bases). This CDR3 comprises 13 residues. V dropped 5 bases and J dropped 7 bases, with 11 bases sitting between them. Germline V gene data show CDR1 as MNHEY and CDR2 as SMNVEV (reference sequence). The CDR3 DNA sequence: TGTGCCAGCAGTGGGGGACTCTACGGGGAGCTGTTTTTT. This translates into CASSGGLYGELFF.

This sequence joins TRBV7-2 and TRBJ2-7; D may be TRBD2 (5 bases). The CDR3 consists of 16 residues. The V gene's germline CDR1 is SGHTA and CDR2 FQGNSA. The V end was cut by 0 bases, the J end by 1 base, with 13 bases between. As DNA, the CDR3 is TGTGCCAGCAGCTTAGCTGGTAGCGTCTTATCCTACGAGCAGTACTTC. As protein: CASSLAGSVLSYEQYF.